This record covers a single T cell receptor beta chain. Methods used by the authors: It was from reference gene primer amplification that nucleated cell counts were estimated. Produced via immunoSEQ multiplex PCR; TCRdb's table is partial and in-frame only. V, J and clone size are taken as reported in that table, and D and trimming were inferred from the DNA itself. The table includes approximately 100,000 clones, around 82% detected once. The data derive from a study of blood T cell repertoires in COVID-19. The overall study: The samples span acute and convalescent COVID-19 from the United States, Italy and Spain. From T cells, B-cell-depleted T cells, or PBMCs came the material, which was cDNA or gDNA.

Germline CDR1 is SQVTM and CDR2 is ANQGSEA. This CDR3 is 14 amino acids long. V lost 6 bases and J 4 bases, leaving 16 bases between the germline ends. The specimen sequenced was peripheral blood. The chain has TRBV29-1 and TRBJ2-1, with D possibly being TRBD1 (6 bases). The sequence derives from a human donor in a cohort sampled during active COVID-19. DNA for the CDR3: TGCAGCGTCGCCGGGACATCCCCGTACAATGAGCAGTTCTTC. Its protein product is CSVAGTSPYNEQFF.